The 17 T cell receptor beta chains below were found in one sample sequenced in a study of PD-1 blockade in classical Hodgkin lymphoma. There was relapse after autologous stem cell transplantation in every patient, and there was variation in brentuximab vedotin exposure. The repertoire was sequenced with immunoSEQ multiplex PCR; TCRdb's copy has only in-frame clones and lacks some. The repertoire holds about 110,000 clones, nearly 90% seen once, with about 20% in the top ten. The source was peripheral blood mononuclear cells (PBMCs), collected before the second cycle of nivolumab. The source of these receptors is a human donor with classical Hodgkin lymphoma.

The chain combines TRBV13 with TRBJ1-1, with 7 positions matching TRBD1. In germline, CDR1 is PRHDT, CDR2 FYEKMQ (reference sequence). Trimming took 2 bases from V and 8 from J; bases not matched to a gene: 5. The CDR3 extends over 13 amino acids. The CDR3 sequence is CASSLIRDSEAFF. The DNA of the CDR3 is TGTGCCAGCAGCTTAATTCGGGACAGCGAAGCTTTCTTT.

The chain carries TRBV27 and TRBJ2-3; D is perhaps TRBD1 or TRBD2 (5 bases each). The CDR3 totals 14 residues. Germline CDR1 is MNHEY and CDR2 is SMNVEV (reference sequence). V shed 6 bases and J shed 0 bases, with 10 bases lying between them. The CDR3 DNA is TGTGCCAGCAGCCAATGGGACAGCACAGATACGCAGTATTTT. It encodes CASSQWDSTDTQYF.

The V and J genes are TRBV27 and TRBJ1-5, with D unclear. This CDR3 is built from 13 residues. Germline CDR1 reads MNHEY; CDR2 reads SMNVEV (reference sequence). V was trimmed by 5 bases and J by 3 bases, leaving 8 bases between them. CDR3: CASSPRNNQPQHF. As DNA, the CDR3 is TGTGCCAGCAGTCCCAGGAACAATCAGCCCCAGCATTTT.

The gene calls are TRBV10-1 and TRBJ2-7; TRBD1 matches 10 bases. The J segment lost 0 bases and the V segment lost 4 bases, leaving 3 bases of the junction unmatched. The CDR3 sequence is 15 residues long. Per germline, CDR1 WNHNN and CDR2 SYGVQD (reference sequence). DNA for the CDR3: TGCGCCAGCAGTGGAGACAGGGGGCTCTCCTACGAGCAGTACTTC. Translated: CASSGDRGLSYEQYF.

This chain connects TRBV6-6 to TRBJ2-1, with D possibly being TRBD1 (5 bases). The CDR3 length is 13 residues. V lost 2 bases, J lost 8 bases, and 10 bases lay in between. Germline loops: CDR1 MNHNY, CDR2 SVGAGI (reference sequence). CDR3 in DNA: TGTGCCAGCAGTTACACCTGGGGCGATGAGCAGTTCTTC. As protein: CASSYTWGDEQFF.

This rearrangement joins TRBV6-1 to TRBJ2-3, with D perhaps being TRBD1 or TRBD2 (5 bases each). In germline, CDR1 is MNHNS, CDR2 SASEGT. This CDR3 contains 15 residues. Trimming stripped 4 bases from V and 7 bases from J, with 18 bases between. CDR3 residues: CASSGPGTIENTQYF. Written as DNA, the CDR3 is TGTGCCAGCAGTGGACCAGGGACGATAGAAAATACGCAGTATTTT.

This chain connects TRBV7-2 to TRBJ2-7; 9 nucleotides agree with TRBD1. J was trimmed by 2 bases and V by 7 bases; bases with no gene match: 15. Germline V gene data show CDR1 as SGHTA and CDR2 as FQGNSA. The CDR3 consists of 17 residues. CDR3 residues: CASTARTGASLPYEQYF. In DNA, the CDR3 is TGTGCCAGCACCGCCAGGACAGGGGCGTCCCTTCCCTACGAGCAGTACTTC.

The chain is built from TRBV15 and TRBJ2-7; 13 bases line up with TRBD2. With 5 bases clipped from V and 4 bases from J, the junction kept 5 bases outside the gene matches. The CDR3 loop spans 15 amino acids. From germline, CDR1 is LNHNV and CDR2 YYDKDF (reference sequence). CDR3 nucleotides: TGTGCCACCAGCGGTAAACTAGCGGGAGGGTACGAGCAGTACTTC. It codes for CATSGKLAGGYEQYF.

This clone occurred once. The CDR3 is CAWSGWDRGAKAFF. The CDR3 region has the DNA TGTGCCTGGAGTGGATGGGACAGGGGAGCGAAGGCTTTCTTT. The J gene is TRBJ1-1, the V gene TRBV30, with 10 bases lining up with TRBD1. V trimming: 1 base; J trimming: 11 bases; junction bases outside the gene matches: 10. Germline assignment: CDR1 GTSNPN and CDR2 SVGIG (reference sequence). The CDR3 has 14 amino acids.

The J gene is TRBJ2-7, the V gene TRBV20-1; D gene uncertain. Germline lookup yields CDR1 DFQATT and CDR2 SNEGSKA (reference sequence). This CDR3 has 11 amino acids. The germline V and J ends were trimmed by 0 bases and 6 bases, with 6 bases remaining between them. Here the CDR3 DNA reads TGCAGTGCTAGAGACTTCGGCGAGCAGTACTTC. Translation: CSARDFGEQYF.

Here the CDR3 reads CASSYSASTDTQYF. The CDR3 DNA reads TGTGCCAGCAGTTACTCCGCCTCCACAGATACGCAGTATTTT. The genes are TRBV6-5 and TRBJ2-3; D unclear. The germline V gene has CDR1 MNHEY and CDR2 SVGAGI. The V gene lost 0 bases and the J gene lost 2 bases, with 6 bases spanning the gap. The CDR3 covers 14 residues.

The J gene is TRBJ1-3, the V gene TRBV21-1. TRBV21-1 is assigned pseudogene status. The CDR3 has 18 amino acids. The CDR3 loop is CASSNVFAGRTRGNTIYF. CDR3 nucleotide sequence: TGTGCCAGCAGCAACGTTTTCGCCGGAAGAACCCGCGGAAACACCATATATTTT.

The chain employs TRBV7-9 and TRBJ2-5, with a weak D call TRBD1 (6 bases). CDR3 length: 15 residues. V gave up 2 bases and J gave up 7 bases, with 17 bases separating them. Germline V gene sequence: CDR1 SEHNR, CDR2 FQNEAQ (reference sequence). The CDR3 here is CASSLTGSIEVTQYF. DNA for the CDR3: TGTGCCAGCAGCTTAACAGGGTCAATCGAGGTGACCCAGTACTTC.

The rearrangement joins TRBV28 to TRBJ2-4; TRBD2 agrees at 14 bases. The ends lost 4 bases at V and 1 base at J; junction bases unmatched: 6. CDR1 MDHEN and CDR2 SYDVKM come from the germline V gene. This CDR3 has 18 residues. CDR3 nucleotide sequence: TGTGCCAGCAGTTCCGGACTAGCGGGAGGTCCCGCCAAAAACATTCAGTACTTC. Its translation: CASSSGLAGGPAKNIQYF.

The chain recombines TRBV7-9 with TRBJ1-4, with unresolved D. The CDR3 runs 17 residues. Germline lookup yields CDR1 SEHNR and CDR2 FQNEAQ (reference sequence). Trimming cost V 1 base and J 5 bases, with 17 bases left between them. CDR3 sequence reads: CASSLESQALLNEKLFF. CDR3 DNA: TGTGCCAGCAGCTTAGAATCCCAGGCCCTCTTGAATGAAAAACTGTTTTTT.

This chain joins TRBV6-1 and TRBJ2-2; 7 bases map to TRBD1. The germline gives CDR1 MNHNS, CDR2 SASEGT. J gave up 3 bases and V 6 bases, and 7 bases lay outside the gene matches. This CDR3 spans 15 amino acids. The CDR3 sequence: CASRDGQVHTGELFF. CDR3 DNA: TGTGCCAGCAGAGACGGACAGGTGCACACCGGGGAGCTGTTTTTT.

The CDR3 DNA is TGTGCCAGCAGCTTCTGGACAGGGGATGGCGAGCAGTACTTC. It encodes CASSFWTGDGEQYF. The chain links TRBV7-6 to TRBJ2-7, with 9 bases that match TRBD1. There are 14 residues in the CDR3. Germline values: CDR1 SGHVS, CDR2 FNYEAQ. J was trimmed by 6 bases and V by 3 bases; bases with no gene match: 6.